The 9 T cell receptor beta chains reported below all come from one sample, sequenced in a study of beta chain features in type 1 diabetes. General observations from the study: Moderate but significant shortening of TCRB CDR3s was recorded in all four CD4+ subsets from Type 1 diabetes patients.

These receptors' targets are unknown. Isolated RNA was reverse transcribed in full, so expressed TCRB transcripts were sequenced. Clones were sequenced by immunoSEQ multiplex PCR, and TCRdb holds only the in-frame ones, with some missing. This table has under 850,000 clones, roughly 13% appearing once. What was sequenced was naive CD4+ T cells from blood. The receptor source for this set is a man aged 18 to 35 with type 1 diabetes.

The V gene is TRBV6-5, the J gene TRBJ1-6; the match to TRBD1 covers 8 bases. Germline V gene sequence: CDR1 MNHEY, CDR2 SVGAGI. The CDR3 covers 14 residues. V shed 8 bases and J 3 bases; nucleotides not matched to a gene: 3. The CDR3 region is CASRTGNYNSPLHF. The CDR3 coding sequence is TGTGCCAGCCGGACAGGGAACTATAATTCACCCCTCCACTTT.

This clone appeared a few times. The V and J genes are TRBV28 and TRBJ2-7; 7 nucleotides align to TRBD1. In germline, CDR1 is MDHEN, CDR2 SYDVKM. The V gene end was trimmed by 6 bases and the J gene end by 6 bases; junction bases not matched to a gene: 11. The CDR3 length is 14 residues. CDR3 in amino acids: CASRVSDRVSEQYF. The CDR3 nucleotides read TGTGCCAGCAGGGTCAGTGACAGGGTTAGCGAGCAGTACTTC.

The chain links TRBV9 to TRBJ2-3; 9 bases line up with TRBD2. Germline loops: CDR1 SGDLS, CDR2 YYNGEE. The CDR3 contains 18 residues. V trimming: 0 bases; J trimming: 1 base; junction bases outside the gene matches: 9. The CDR3 is CASSVGPLAGRRTDTQYF. Here the CDR3 DNA reads TGTGCCAGCAGCGTAGGACCTCTAGCGGGGCGACGCACAGATACGCAGTATTTT.

The rearrangement links TRBV27 to TRBJ2-7, with D tentatively TRBD1 (5 bases). CDR3 size: 14 residues. Trimming cost V 2 bases and J 2 bases, with 10 bases left between them. Germline V gives CDR1 MNHEY, CDR2 SMNVEV (reference sequence). The CDR3 loop is CASSLKDTTYEQYF. CDR3 coding DNA: TGTGCCAGCAGTTTAAAGGACACTACCTACGAGCAGTACTTC.

CDR3 DNA sequence: TGTGCCAGCAGTCTGGAAGGGGCCCAAGAGACCCAGTACTTC. Translation gives CASSLEGAQETQYF. The genes are TRBV27 and TRBJ2-5; possible D gene TRBD1, 5 bases. CDR1 is MNHEY, CDR2 SMNVEV, per germline (reference sequence). V shed 5 bases and J shed 1 base, with 11 bases lying between them. This CDR3 has 14 residues.

As to this clone: Other DNA sequences in the sample encode the same CDR3. The V call is TRBV9, the J call TRBJ1-1; D gene unclear. The CDR3 is 14 amino acids. The V end was cut by 0 bases, the J end by 1 base, with 7 bases between. The germline V gene has CDR1 SGDLS and CDR2 YYNGEE. Here the CDR3 DNA reads TGTGCCAGCAGCGTAGCTTCCAAGAACACTGAAGCTTTCTTT. As protein: CASSVASKNTEAFF. Drawing the rest from reference TRBV9 and TRBJ1-1, the complete variable domain is DSGVTQTPKHLITATGQRVTLRCSPRSGDLSVYWYQQSLDQGLQFLIQYYNGEERAKGNILERFSAQQFPDLHSELNLSSLELGDSALYFCASSVASKNTEAFFGQGTRLTVV.

This clone was seen only a few times. This chain links TRBV30 with TRBJ2-1, with TRBD2 matching over 8 bases. Germline V gene lookup returns CDR1 GTSNPN and CDR2 SVGIG (reference sequence). The CDR3 is made up of 16 amino acids. J gave up 0 bases and V 2 bases, and 6 bases lay outside the gene matches. The CDR3 loop is CAWSPRGGFSYNEQFF. CDR3 in DNA: TGTGCCTGGAGTCCCCGGGGGGGTTTCTCCTACAATGAGCAGTTCTTC.

As for this clone: This could be a read error, since a much larger clone is one nucleotide away. The sample carries other DNA sequences with the same CDR3. The rearrangement links TRBV9 to TRBJ2-3, with D unclear. Trimming cost V 2 bases and J 6 bases, with 4 bases left between them. The CDR3 length is 11 residues. CDR1 and CDR2 (germline): SGDLS, YYNGEE. The CDR3: CASSVGDTQYF. CDR3 in DNA: TGTGCCAGCAGCGTGGGGGATACGCAGTATTTT. The complete variable domain, with remaining parts taken from reference TRBV9 and TRBJ2-3, reads DSGVTQTPKHLITATGQRVTLRCSPRSGDLSVYWYQQSLDQGLQFLIQYYNGEERAKGNILERFSAQQFPDLHSELNLSSLELGDSALYFCASSVGDTQYFGPGTRLTVL.

This sequence joins TRBV14 and TRBJ1-5; D is possibly TRBD1 (6 bases). Germline CDR1 reads SGHDN; CDR2 reads FVKESK. V lost 2 bases, J lost 4 bases, and 9 bases lay in between. The CDR3 is 14 residues long. CDR3 nucleotides: TGTGCCAGCAGCCAATCGGACAGTAATCAGCCCCAGCATTTT. Its translation is CASSQSDSNQPQHF.